This entry lists 24 T cell receptor beta chains sequenced from one sample in a study of T cells in Graves' hyperthyroidism and ophthalmopathy. From RNA transcripts, TCR beta CDR3 regions were amplified. Primed by the HTBI set, a first-round RT-PCR was run on the TCR CDR3. TCRdb analysed the multiplex PCR reads with MiXCR anew, one entry per CDR3 protein. Among 90,000 to 120,000 distinct CDR3 sequences listed, 16% were seen once. Sequencing used blood. These receptors all stem from a woman aged 45-65 years with Graves' hyperthyroidism.

This clonotype appeared many times. V gene TRBV20-1 combines with J gene TRBJ2-3, with TRBD1 identical over 8 bases. CDR1 and CDR2 (germline): DFQATT, SNEGSKA (reference sequence). J gave up 5 bases and V 5 bases, and 9 bases lay outside the gene matches. This CDR3 comprises 14 residues. DNA for the CDR3: TGCAGTGCTCCGCAGGGGGCTGGGATAGATACGCAGTATTTT. Its translation: CSAPQGAGIDTQYF.

The CDR3 protein is CASSIPFGTAQDTQYF. Written as DNA, the CDR3 is TGTGCCAGTAGTATACCCTTCGGGACAGCCCAAGATACGCAGTATTTT. The genes are TRBV19 and TRBJ2-3, with 7 bases identical to TRBD1. The V segment lost 2 bases and the J segment 5 bases; nucleotides outside the gene matches: 10. The CDR3 consists of 16 residues. Germline CDR1 and CDR2: LNHDA and SQIVND (reference sequence). Filled out from reference TRBV19 and TRBJ2-3, the complete variable domain reads DGGITQSPKYLFRKEGQNVTLSCEQNLNHDAMYWYRQDPGQGLRLIYYSQIVNDFQKGDIAEGYSVSREKKESFPLTVTSAQKNPTAFYLCASSIPFGTAQDTQYFGPGTRLTVL.

This clonotype was recorded at least ten times. The chain links TRBV4-2 to TRBJ2-5, with 9 bases identical to TRBD2. Germline loops: CDR1 LGHNA, CDR2 YNFKEQ. J lost 4 bases, V lost 2 bases, and 11 bases had no gene match. The CDR3 covers 17 residues. The CDR3 DNA follows: TGTGCCAGCAGCCAATCCGGGCTAGCGGGATCTAGAGAGACCCAGTACTTC. It encodes CASSQSGLAGSRETQYF.

V gene TRBV19 combines with J gene TRBJ2-2; TRBD2 matches at 11 bases. The length of the CDR3 is 15 residues. V lost 6 bases, J lost 4 bases, and 4 bases stayed unmatched. CDR1 is LNHDA and CDR2 is SQIVND in the germline V gene (reference sequence). CDR3 sequence (DNA): TGTGCCAGTAGAACTAGCGGGAGCATCACCGGGGAGCTGTTTTTT. This gives the protein CASRTSGSITGELFF.

This clonotype was recorded at least ten times. This sequence joins TRBV4-1 and TRBJ1-5; 9 nucleotides match TRBD1. CDR1 is MGHRA, CDR2 YSYEKL, per germline. CDR3 length: 17 residues. The ends lost 0 bases at V and 7 bases at J; junction bases unmatched: 10. The CDR3 loop is CASSQEQGARTRQPQHF. CDR3 sequence (DNA): TGCGCCAGCAGCCAAGAACAGGGGGCGAGAACTAGACAGCCCCAGCATTTT.

This clonotype was counted at least ten times. The rearrangement links TRBV20-1 to TRBJ1-2, with D perhaps matching TRBD1 (6 bases). The CDR3 runs to 12 residues. Germline V lookup: CDR1 DFQATT, CDR2 SNEGSKA (reference sequence). CDR3 in amino acids: CRPGDSTGSDTF. Here the CDR3 DNA reads TGCAGGCCTGGGGATTCGACAGGTTCTGACACCTTC.

At least ten counts were recorded for this clonotype. This sequence joins TRBV2 and TRBJ1-4, with TRBD1 identical over 10 bases. In germline, CDR1 is SNHLY, CDR2 FYNNEI. The CDR3 sequence is 15 residues long. V lost 8 bases to trimming and J lost 3 bases; unmatched junction nucleotides: 6. This CDR3 is CASGDRGLANEKLFF. Here the CDR3 DNA reads TGTGCCAGCGGGGACAGGGGATTGGCTAATGAAAAACTGTTTTTT.

This clonotype was seen ten or more times. This rearrangement joins TRBV3-1 to TRBJ1-6; D perhaps matches TRBD1 (5 bases). Germline CDR1 is LGHDT and CDR2 is YNNKEL (reference sequence). The CDR3 is 12 amino acids. V lost 4 bases to trimming and J lost 9 bases, with 7 bases between them. The chain's CDR3 is CASSRDLSPLHF. The CDR3 DNA sequence: TGTGCCAGCAGCCGGGACCTTTCACCCCTCCACTTT.

At least ten counts were recorded for this clonotype. This chain connects TRBV10-3 to TRBJ2-1; the match to TRBD2 covers 14 bases. V dropped 8 bases and J dropped 13; count of bases not matched to a gene: 7. The CDR3 loop spans 13 amino acids. Germline V gene lookup returns CDR1 ENHRY and CDR2 SYGVKD. The CDR3 coding sequence is TGTGCCATCGGACTAGCGGGAGGTCCTGAACAGTTCTTC. Translation gives CAIGLAGGPEQFF.

This clonotype was detected a few times. The CDR3, as DNA: TGCAGTGCTAGAGTCTGGGACACTGAAGCTTTCTTT. Encoded protein: CSARVWDTEAFF. The V gene is TRBV20-1, the J gene TRBJ1-1, with unresolved D. Per the germline V gene, CDR1 is DFQATT and CDR2 is SNEGSKA (reference sequence). This CDR3 contains 12 residues. The V and J ends lost 1 base and 3 bases respectively, with 6 bases between them.

This clonotype was detected ten times or more. V usage is TRBV11-2 and J usage is TRBJ2-3; possibly TRBD2 for D (5 bases). V dropped 1 base and J dropped 7 bases, with 9 bases sitting between them. Germline-derived CDR1 and CDR2 are SGHAT and FQNNGV. This CDR3 is built from 13 residues. The CDR3: CASSLVRRNTQYF. The CDR3, as DNA: TGTGCCAGCAGCTTAGTAAGGAGGAATACGCAGTATTTT.

This clonotype was seen repeatedly, ten times or more. The chain carries TRBV5-8 and TRBJ1-2; D ambiguous. V was pared by 0 bases and J by 4 bases, with 19 bases between. The germline V gene encodes CDR1 SGHTS and CDR2 YDEGEE. This CDR3 comprises 17 residues. The CDR3 sequence: CASSLGERGIGAYGYTF. In DNA form, the CDR3 reads TGTGCCAGCAGCTTGGGGGAAAGAGGGATTGGAGCCTATGGCTACACCTTC.

Ten or more counts support this clonotype. The chain uses TRBV24-1 and TRBJ2-1; 11 nucleotides match TRBD2. CDR3 length: 15 amino acids. J was trimmed by 3 bases and V by 4 bases; bases with no gene match: 1. Germline CDR1 reads KGHDR; CDR2 reads SFDVKD. The CDR3 bases are TGTGCCACCAGTGAGACTAGCGGGAACTACAATGAGCAGTTCTTC. This sequence encodes CATSETSGNYNEQFF.

In nucleotides, the CDR3 is TGTGCCAGCAGTGCACCGGGACAGGGGAGACTGTTTTTT. This codes for CASSAPGQGRLFF. The chain uses TRBV6-1 and TRBJ2-2; 10 bases line up with TRBD1. CDR3 length equals 13 residues. Losses at the gene ends were 4 bases for V and 14 bases for J; bases not matched to a gene: 7. Per germline, CDR1 MNHNS and CDR2 SASEGT.

This clonotype was picked up many times. The V call is TRBV6-1, the J call TRBJ2-1; D is unclear. This CDR3 region has 13 residues. V was clipped by 5 bases and J by 6 bases, with 11 bases between them. Germline CDR1 reads MNHNS; CDR2 reads SASEGT. CDR3 sequence reads: CASSTLPSNEQFF. Here the CDR3 DNA reads TGTGCCAGCAGTACCCTCCCTAGCAATGAGCAGTTCTTC.

This clonotype was detected ten times or more. The chain couples TRBV7-9 to TRBJ1-4; D uncertain. Looked up from germline, CDR1 is SEHNR and CDR2 is FQNEAQ (reference sequence). This CDR3 region has 11 residues. Trimming left V 7 bases short and J 4 bases short, with 4 bases between. In nucleotides, the CDR3 is TGTGCCAGCACCTTTAATGAAAAACTGTTTTTT. The encoded protein is CASTFNEKLFF.

This clonotype was recorded at least ten times. The gene calls are TRBV6-1 and TRBJ1-2; D may be TRBD1 (5 bases). CDR1 and CDR2 from the germline V gene are MNHNS and SASEGT. Trimming stripped 3 bases from V and 7 bases from J, with 12 bases between. This CDR3 spans 13 amino acids. CDR3 loop: CASSDRAVGGYTF. CDR3 sequence (DNA): TGTGCCAGCAGTGACAGGGCGGTAGGTGGCTACACCTTC.

This clonotype was found many times. The rearrangement links TRBV7-9 to TRBJ2-3, with 7 bases matching TRBD2. The CDR3 runs 16 residues. Trimming cost V 2 bases and J 6 bases; bases outside gene matches: 11. Per germline, CDR1 SEHNR and CDR2 FQNEAQ (reference sequence). The CDR3 sequence: CASSLRSGGSFDTQYF. Written as DNA, the CDR3 is TGTGCCAGCAGCTTACGATCCGGCGGGAGTTTTGATACGCAGTATTTT. Variable domain in full (rest from reference TRBV7-9 and TRBJ2-3): DTGVSQNPRHKITKRGQNVTFRCDPISEHNRLYWYRQTLGQGPEFLTYFQNEAQLEKSRLLSDRFSAERPKGSFSTLEIQRTEQGDSAMYLCASSLRSGGSFDTQYFGPGTRLTVL.

This clonotype was found many times. The gene calls are TRBV5-8 and TRBJ2-1; 8 bases align to TRBD2. The V segment lost 2 bases and the J segment 6 bases; nucleotides outside the gene matches: 7. Per germline, CDR1 SGHTS and CDR2 YDEGEE. The CDR3 spans 15 residues. The CDR3 spells CASSFSRGGSNEQFF. Here the CDR3 DNA reads TGTGCCAGCAGCTTCTCACGGGGGGGAAGCAATGAGCAGTTCTTC.

This clonotype was observed at least ten times. The V and J genes are TRBV14 and TRBJ1-5, with D unclear. CDR3 length equals 13 residues. Germline V gene lookup returns CDR1 SGHDN and CDR2 FVKESK. Trimming removed 2 bases from V and 1 base from J, with 3 bases in between. CDR3 in DNA: TGTGCCAGCAGCCAATCGAGCAATCAGCCCCAGCATTTT. This gives the protein CASSQSSNQPQHF.

This chain uses TRBV20-1 with TRBJ1-2, with TRBD1 matching over 11 bases. The CDR3 is made up of 14 amino acids. CDR1 is DFQATT, CDR2 SNEGSKA, per germline (reference sequence). The CDR3 here is CSSGTGGRGYGYTF. The CDR3 DNA sequence: TGCAGCTCCGGGACAGGGGGACGGGGCTATGGCTACACCTTC.

There are many counts of this clonotype. The chain links TRBV2 to TRBJ2-1; D could derive from TRBD1 or TRBD2 (5 bases each). CDR1 SNHLY and CDR2 FYNNEI come from the germline V gene. This CDR3 has 13 amino acids. Trimming shortened V by 6 bases and J by 7 bases, and 13 bases separated the two germline ends. The CDR3 bases are TGTGCCAGCAGGGGGGACCCGCGAAATGAGCAGTTCTTC. The encoded protein is CASRGDPRNEQFF.

This clonotype has only a few counts. This could be a read error, since a much larger clone is one nucleotide away. The chain uses TRBV15 and TRBJ2-2; D is undetermined. The germline gives CDR1 LNHNV, CDR2 YYDKDF (reference sequence). This CDR3 has 14 residues. The CDR3 sequence is CAASRDWNTGELFF. Written as DNA, the CDR3 is TGTGCCGCCAGCAGAGATTGGAACACCGGGGAGCTGTTTTTT.

Ten or more counts support this clonotype. The chain joins TRBV20-1 to TRBJ2-2; D uncertain. Germline lookup yields CDR1 DFQATT and CDR2 SNEGSKA (reference sequence). V lost 3 bases and J lost 7, with 9 bases in between. The CDR3 is 12 residues long. The CDR3 loop is CSASLNRGELFF. The CDR3 nucleotides read TGCAGTGCTAGTCTAAATCGCGGGGAGCTGTTTTTT.